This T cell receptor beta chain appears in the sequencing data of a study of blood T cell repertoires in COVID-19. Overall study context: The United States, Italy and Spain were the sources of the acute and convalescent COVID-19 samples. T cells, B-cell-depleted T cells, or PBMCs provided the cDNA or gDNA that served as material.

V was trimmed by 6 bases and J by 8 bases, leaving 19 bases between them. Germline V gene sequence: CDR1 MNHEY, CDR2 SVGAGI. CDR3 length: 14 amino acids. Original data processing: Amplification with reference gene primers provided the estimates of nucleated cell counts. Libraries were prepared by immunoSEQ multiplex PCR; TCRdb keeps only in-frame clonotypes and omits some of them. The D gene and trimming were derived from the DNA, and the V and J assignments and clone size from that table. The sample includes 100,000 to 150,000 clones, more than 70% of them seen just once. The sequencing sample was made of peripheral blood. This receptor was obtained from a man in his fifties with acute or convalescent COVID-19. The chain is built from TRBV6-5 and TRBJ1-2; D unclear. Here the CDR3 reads CASSPEHTREGYTF. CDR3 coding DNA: TGTGCCAGCAGCCCGGAACACACCCGGGAGGGCTACACCTTC.